One TCR beta chain is described in this entry. Its specificity is unknown. This entry is derived from a study of T cells after posttransplantation cyclophosphamide. The method was immunoSEQ multiplex PCR; TCRdb's version includes in-frame clones alone and lacks a portion of them. The sample lists 10,000 or so clones; roughly four fifths were seen once. Treatment was busulfan-fludarabine conditioning, a marrow graft, and cyclophosphamide on days +3 and +4. General study results and limits: Donor-recipient repertoire similarity was low at 1-2 months, rising over year one. Blood and skin or GI T cell repertoires showed limited TRB overlap. After PTCy, TRB diversity resembled that of CNI/methotrexate controls.

In germline, CDR1 is SGHTA, CDR2 FQGTGA. Trimming cost V 3 bases and J 7 bases, with 16 bases left between them. CDR3 length equals 15 residues. The clonotype originates from a female patient aged 40-50 years who received an allogeneic stem cell transplant from a related donor, was CMV-positive, and had no GVHD. The graft donor may account for some of the T cells. The genes are TRBV7-3 and TRBJ2-1; maybe TRBD2 (7 bases). The sequences come from PBMCs, collected 1,700 to 2,000 days after a stem cell transplant with posttransplant cyclophosphamide. The CDR3 reads CASSFRGNGRNEQFF. In DNA form, the CDR3 reads TGTGCCAGCAGCTTCAGGGGTAACGGGAGGAATGAGCAGTTCTTC. The whole variable domain, remainder taken from reference TRBV7-3 and TRBJ2-1, is GAGVSQTPSNKVTEKGKYVELRCDPISGHTALYWYRQSLGQGPEFLIYFQGTGAADDSGLPNDRFFAVRPEGSVSTLKIQRTERGDSAVYLCASSFRGNGRNEQFFGPGTRLTVL.